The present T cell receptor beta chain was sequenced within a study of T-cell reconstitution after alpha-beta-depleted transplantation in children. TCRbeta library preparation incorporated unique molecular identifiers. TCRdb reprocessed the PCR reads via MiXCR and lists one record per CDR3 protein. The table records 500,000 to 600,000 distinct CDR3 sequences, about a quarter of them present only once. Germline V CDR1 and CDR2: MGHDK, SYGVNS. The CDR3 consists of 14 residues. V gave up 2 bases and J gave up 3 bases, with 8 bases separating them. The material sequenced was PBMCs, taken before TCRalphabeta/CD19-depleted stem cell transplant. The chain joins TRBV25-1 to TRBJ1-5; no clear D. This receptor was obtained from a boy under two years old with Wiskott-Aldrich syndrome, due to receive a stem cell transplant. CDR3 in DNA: TGTGCCAGCAGTGAAGGGCCTCACAATCAGCCCCAGCATTTT. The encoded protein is CASSEGPHNQPQHF.